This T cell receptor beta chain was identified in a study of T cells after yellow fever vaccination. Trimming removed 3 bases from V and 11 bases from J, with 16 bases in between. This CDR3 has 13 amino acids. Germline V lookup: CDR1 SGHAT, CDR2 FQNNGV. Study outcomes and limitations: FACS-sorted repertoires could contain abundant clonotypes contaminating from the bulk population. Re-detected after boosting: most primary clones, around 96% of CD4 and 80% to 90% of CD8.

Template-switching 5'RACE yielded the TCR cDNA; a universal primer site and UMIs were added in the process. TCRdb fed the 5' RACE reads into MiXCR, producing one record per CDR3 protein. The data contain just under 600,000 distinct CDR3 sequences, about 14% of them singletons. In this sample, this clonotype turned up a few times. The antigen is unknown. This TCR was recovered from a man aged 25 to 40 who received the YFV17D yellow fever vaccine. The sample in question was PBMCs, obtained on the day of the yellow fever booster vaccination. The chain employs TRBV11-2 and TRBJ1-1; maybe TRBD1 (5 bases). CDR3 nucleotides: TGTGCCAGCAGCTTTGGGGCAGGTTTTGGGGCTTTCTTT. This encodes CASSFGAGFGAFF.